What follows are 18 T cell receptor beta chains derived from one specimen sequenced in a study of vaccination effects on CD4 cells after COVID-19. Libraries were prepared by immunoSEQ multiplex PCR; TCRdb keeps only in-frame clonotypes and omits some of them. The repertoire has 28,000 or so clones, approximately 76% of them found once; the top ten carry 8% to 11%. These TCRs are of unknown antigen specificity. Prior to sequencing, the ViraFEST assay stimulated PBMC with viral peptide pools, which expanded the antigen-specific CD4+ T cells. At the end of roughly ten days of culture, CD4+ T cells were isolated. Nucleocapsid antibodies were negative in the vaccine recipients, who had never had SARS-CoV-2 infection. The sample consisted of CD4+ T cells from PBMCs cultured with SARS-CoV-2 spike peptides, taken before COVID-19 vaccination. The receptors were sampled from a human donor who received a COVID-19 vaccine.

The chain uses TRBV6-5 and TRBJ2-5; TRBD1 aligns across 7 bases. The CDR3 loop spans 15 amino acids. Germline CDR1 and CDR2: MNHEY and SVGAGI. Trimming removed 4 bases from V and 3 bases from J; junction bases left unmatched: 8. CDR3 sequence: CASSSSGTVKETQYF. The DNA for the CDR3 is TGTGCCAGCAGTTCTTCCGGGACAGTGAAAGAGACCCAGTACTTC.

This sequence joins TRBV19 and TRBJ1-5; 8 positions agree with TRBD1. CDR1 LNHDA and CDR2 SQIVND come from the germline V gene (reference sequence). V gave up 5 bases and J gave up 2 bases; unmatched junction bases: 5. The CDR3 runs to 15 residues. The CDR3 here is CASSDRGSGNQPQHF. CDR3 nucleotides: TGTGCCAGTAGTGACAGGGGATCGGGCAATCAGCCCCAGCATTTT.

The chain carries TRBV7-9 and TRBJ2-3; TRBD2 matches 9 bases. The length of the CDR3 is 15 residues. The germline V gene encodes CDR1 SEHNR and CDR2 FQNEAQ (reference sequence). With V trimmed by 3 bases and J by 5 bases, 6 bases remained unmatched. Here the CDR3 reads CASSFGLARGDTQYF. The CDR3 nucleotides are TGTGCCAGCAGCTTCGGACTAGCGCGGGGAGATACGCAGTATTTT. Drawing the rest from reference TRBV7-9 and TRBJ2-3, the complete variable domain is DTGVSQNPRHKITKRGQNVTFRCDPISEHNRLYWYRQTLGQGPEFLTYFQNEAQLEKSRLLSDRFSAERPKGSFSTLEIQRTEQGDSAMYLCASSFGLARGDTQYFGPGTRLTVL.

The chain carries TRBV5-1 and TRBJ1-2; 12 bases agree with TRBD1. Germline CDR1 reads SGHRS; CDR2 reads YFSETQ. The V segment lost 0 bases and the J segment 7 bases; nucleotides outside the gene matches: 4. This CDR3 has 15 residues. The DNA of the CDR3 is TGCGCCAGCAGCTTGGAGGGACAGGGGGCAGGTGGCTACACCTTC. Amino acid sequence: CASSLEGQGAGGYTF.

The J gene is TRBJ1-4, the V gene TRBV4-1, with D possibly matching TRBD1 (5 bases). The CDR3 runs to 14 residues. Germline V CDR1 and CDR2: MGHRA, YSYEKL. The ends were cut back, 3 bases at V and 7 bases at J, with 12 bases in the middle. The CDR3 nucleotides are TGCGCCAGCAGCCAGGGGATGCAGGGTGAAAAACTGTTTTTT. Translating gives CASSQGMQGEKLFF.

The CDR3 protein is CASALGGSYNEQFF. CDR3 coding DNA: TGTGCCAGCGCCCTAGGGGGCTCCTACAATGAGCAGTTCTTC. The rearrangement links TRBV7-2 to TRBJ2-1; D is perhaps TRBD1 (6 bases). The CDR3 has 14 amino acids. Trimming left V 8 bases short and J 0 bases short, with 11 bases between. The germline CDR1 and CDR2 sequences are SGHTA and FQGNSA.

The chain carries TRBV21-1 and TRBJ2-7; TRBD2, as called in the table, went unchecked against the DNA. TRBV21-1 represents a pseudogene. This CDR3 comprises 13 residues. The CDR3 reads CASSKVYTYEQYF. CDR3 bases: TGTGCCAGCAGCAAAGTCTATACCTACGAGCAGTACTTC.

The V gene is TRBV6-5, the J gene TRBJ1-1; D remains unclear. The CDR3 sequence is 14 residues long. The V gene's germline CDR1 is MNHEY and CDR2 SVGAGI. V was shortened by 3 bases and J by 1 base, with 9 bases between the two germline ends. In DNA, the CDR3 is TGTGCCAGCAGTTATGTGGCACAGAACACTGAAGCTTTCTTT. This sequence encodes CASSYVAQNTEAFF.

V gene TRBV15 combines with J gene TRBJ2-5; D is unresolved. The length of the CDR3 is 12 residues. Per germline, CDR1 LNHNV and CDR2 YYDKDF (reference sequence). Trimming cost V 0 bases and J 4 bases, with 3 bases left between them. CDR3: CATSRDLETQYF. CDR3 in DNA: TGTGCCACCAGCAGAGATTTAGAGACCCAGTACTTC.

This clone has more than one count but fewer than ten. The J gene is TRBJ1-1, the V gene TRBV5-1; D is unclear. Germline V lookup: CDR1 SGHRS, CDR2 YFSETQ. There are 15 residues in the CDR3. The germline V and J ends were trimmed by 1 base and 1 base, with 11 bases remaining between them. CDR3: CASSLRAGENTEAFF. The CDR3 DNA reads TGCGCCAGCAGCTTGAGGGCAGGAGAGAACACTGAAGCTTTCTTT.

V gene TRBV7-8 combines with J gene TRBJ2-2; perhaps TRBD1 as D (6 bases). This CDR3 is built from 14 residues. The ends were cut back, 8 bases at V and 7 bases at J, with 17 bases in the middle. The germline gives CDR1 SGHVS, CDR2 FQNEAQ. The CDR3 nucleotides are TGTGCCAGCCGGTTCAGGGGCCCCGACGGGGAGCTGTTTTTT. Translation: CASRFRGPDGELFF.

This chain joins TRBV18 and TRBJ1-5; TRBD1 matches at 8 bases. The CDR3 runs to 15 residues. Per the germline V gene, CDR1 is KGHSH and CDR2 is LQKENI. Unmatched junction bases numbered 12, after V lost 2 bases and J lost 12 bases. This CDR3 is CASSPGYQGARGQHF. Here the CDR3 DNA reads TGTGCCAGCTCACCAGGGTATCAGGGGGCGCGGGGCCAGCATTTT.

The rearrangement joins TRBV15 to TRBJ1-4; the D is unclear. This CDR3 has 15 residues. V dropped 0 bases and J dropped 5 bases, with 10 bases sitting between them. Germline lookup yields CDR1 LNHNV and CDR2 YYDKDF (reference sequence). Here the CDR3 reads CATSREEVLNEKLFF. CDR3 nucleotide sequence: TGTGCCACCAGCAGAGAGGAGGTACTGAATGAAAAACTGTTTTTT.

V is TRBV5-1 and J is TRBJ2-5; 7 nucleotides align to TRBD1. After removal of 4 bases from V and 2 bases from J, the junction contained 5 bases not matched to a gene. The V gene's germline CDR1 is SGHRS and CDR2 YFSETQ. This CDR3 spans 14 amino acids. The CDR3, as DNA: TGCGCCAGCAGCCCTGGACAGGCACAAGAGACCCAGTACTTC. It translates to CASSPGQAQETQYF.

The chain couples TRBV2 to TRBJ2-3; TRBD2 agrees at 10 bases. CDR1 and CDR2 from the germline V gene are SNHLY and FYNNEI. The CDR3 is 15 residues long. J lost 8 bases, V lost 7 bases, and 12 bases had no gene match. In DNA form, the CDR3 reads TGTGCCAGCACCGAGCTCGCTAGCGGGAGTGTTACGCAGTATTTT. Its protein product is CASTELASGSVTQYF.

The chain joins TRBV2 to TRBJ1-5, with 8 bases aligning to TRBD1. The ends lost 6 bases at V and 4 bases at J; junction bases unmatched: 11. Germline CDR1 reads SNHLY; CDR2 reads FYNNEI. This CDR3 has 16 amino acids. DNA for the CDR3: TGTGCCAGCAGCCCTCGGGGACAGGTAGGAAATCAGCCCCAGCATTTT. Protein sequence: CASSPRGQVGNQPQHF. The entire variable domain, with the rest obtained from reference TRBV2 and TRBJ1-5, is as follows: EPEVTQTPSHQVTQMGQEVILRCVPISNHLYFYWYRQILGQKVEFLVSFYNNEISEKSEIFDDQFSVERPDGSNFTLKIRSTKLEDSAMYFCASSPRGQVGNQPQHFGDGTRLSIL.

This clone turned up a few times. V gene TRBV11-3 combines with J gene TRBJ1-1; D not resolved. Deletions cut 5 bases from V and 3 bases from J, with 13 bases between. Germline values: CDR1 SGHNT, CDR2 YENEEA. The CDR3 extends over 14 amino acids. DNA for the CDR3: TGTGCCAGCAGCCTCCGGGAGGGCGACACTGAAGCTTTCTTT. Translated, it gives CASSLREGDTEAFF.

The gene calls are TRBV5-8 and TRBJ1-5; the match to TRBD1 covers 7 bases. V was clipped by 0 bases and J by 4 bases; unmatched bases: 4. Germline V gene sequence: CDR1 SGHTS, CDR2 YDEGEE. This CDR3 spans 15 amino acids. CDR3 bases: TGTGCCAGCAGCTTGGTTTCAGGGGGTAATCAGCCCCAGCATTTT. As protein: CASSLVSGGNQPQHF.